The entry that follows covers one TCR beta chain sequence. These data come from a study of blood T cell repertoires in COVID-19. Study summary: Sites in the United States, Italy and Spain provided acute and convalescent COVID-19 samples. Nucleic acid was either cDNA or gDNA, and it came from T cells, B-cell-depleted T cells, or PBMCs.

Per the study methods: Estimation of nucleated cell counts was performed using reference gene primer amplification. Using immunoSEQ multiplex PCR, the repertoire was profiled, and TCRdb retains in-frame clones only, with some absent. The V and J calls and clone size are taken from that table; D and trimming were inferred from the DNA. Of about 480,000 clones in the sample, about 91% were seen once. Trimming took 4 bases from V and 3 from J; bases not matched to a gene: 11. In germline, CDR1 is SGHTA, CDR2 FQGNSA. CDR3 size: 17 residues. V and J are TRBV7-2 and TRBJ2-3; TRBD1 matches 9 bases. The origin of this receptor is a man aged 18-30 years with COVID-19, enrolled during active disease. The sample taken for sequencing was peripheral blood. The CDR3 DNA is TGTGCCAGCAGCTCCCGGGACAGGGTTGCTCCTACAGATACGCAGTATTTT. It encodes CASSSRDRVAPTDTQYF.